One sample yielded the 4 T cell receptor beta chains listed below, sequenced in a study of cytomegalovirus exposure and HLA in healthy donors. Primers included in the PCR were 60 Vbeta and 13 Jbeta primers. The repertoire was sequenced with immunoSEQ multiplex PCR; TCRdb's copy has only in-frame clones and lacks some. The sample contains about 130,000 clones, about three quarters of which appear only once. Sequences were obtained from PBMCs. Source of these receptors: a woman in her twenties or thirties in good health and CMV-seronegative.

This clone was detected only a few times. CDR3 DNA sequence: TGTGCCAGCAGCGCCGATCCCTATTACACTGAAGCTTTCTTT. Protein sequence: CASSADPYYTEAFF. The chain couples TRBV9 to TRBJ1-1; no clear D gene. Germline lookup yields CDR1 SGDLS and CDR2 YYNGEE. This CDR3 region has 14 residues. Deletions cut 3 bases from V and 3 bases from J, with 12 bases between.

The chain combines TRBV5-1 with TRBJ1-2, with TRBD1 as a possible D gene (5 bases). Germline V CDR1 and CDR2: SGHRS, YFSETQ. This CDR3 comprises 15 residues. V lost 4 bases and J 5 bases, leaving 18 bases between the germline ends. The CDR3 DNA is TGCGCCAGCAGCCCCCTAACAGGTGGGGCGTATGGCTACACCTTC. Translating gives CASSPLTGGAYGYTF.

The CDR3 bases are TGCGCCAGCAGCCACGGGCGGGGAGGGTCAGATACGCAGTATTTT. It yields the protein CASSHGRGGSDTQYF. This rearrangement joins TRBV5-1 to TRBJ2-3; 7 positions match TRBD2. The germline CDR1 and CDR2 sequences are SGHRS and YFSETQ. The trim removed 4 bases at V and 4 bases at J, leaving 9 bases unmatched. CDR3 size: 15 residues.

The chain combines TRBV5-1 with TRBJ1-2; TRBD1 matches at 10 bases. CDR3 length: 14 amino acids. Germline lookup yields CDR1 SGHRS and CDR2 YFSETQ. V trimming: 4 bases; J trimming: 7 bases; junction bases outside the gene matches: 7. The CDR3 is CASSPGTGVFGYTF. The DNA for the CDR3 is TGCGCCAGCAGCCCCGGGACAGGGGTGTTTGGCTACACCTTC.